Here is one TCR beta chain with its context. The source of the sample is a study of blood T cell repertoires in COVID-19. Study details: Sources were T cells, B-cell-depleted T cells, or PBMCs; the material itself was cDNA or gDNA.

Germline-derived CDR1 and CDR2 are ENHRY and SYGVKD. With 7 bases removed from V and 4 bases from J, the gap between germline ends came to 13 bases. This CDR3 contains 13 residues. Assay used: immunoSEQ multiplex PCR; TCRdb lists only in-frame clones, some missing. The table lists tens of thousands of clones, more than 85% of them singletons. The sequencing input was peripheral blood. The receptor's source is a man aged 50-59 years with active COVID-19. J is TRBJ1-2 and V is TRBV10-3; D perhaps matches TRBD1 (5 bases). The CDR3 here is CAITPGGAYGYTF. DNA of the CDR3: TGTGCCATCACCCCTGGCGGGGCCTATGGCTACACCTTC.